This T cell receptor beta chain was captured by sequencing in a study of siplizumab effects on memory and regulatory T cells (dated by TCRdb to about 2019). Looking at the study overall: Paired mixed lymphocyte reactions were run with siplizumab at approximately 0.97 ug/mL and without drug, across seven or eight responder-stimulator pairs. The effect of the anti-CD2 antibody siplizumab on alloreactive T-cell subsets was examined in allogeneic mixed lymphocyte reactions constructed from human PBMCs. Study-level results and caveats: Sequences below about 10^-5 frequency were poorly captured, so only a minor fraction of alloreactive clones could be mapped to unstimulated subsets. About 75-95% of proliferating CD4+ or CD8+ clones could not be given a naive or memory phenotype. The cumulative frequency of alloreactive sequences traceable to unstimulated CD4+ memory T cells was significantly reduced by siplizumab. In reactions with siplizumab, an average of approximately 69% of mappable alloreactive CD4+ clones were Treg-derived, compared with 26.9% in control reactions. No functional confirmation was obtained for the suppressive function of proliferating Tregs from siplizumab cultures. Greater diversity appeared to be present in unstimulated naive T cells than in memory T cells, and a substantial contribution to the alloresponse seemed to be made by naive cells.

This clone showed up just a few times. There is no known antigen for this receptor. No qualities accompany the bases; no much larger clone lies one base away. The CDR3 contains 16 residues, cysteine and phenylalanine counted. Only the CDR3 part of the read is kept: 48 bases, read in frame from the first base. V sheds 0 bases and J sheds 6 bases, leaving 14 bases between their ends. CDR1 LGHNA and CDR2 YNFKEQ were looked up in the germline V gene. The library was prepared using the immunoSEQ multiplex PCR assay. Each sample had roughly 90,000 TCR templates assayed by the deep sequencing platform. Genomic DNA extracted from sorted T cells was used for TCRbeta CDR3 sequencing. For the original study's pipeline: The R programming language was used for the clonal analysis of the TCRbeta CDR3 data. Comparing unstimulated samples against CFSE-low samples taken after the reaction was how alloreactive CD4+ and CD8+ clones were defined. Regulatory or non-regulatory origin was assigned to alloreactive CD4+ clones by matching of sequences to sorted unstimulated Treg and non-Treg repertoires. Not all clones reach the TCRdb copy of this immuneACCESS table, which keeps in-frame sequences only. Checked studies attribute under half of the gap to unresolved V genes and leave the rest unexplained. V and J calls and clone size follow that table, whereas D and trimming were derived from the DNA. The sample table shows approximately 16,000 clones, and around 46% are seen once. The ten largest clones capture 7.8% of the sample.

Cells in the mixed lymphocyte reaction were cultured together at 37 degrees C for around 6 days. Responder PBMCs were labelled with CFSE, stimulator PBMCs were labelled with Violet Dye, and the two were mixed at a 1:1 ratio. Sorted unstimulated T cells and proliferating T cells recovered from mixed lymphocyte reactions underwent TCRbeta CDR3 sequencing. Fresh whole blood from roughly 10 HLA-typed healthy donors was used to isolate PBMCs. After the mixed lymphocyte reaction, proliferating CFSE-low responder T cells were FACS-sorted for TCR sequencing. The sample comprised CFSE-low (dividing) CD4+ T cells sorted from an allogeneic mixed lymphocyte reaction. The clonotype comes from a human donor in good health; the cells came from an allogeneic mixed lymphocyte reaction. Some clones in this sample may be carry-over from other donors' samples. The V gene is TRBV4-2 and the J gene is TRBJ1-4, with TRBD1 tentatively as D gene (5 bases match). The bases are TGTGCCAGCAGCCAAGAACGCGCAGGGTGGGATGAAAAACTGTTTTTT. Translated, it gives CASSQERAGWDEKLFF.